The 12 T cell receptor beta chains below were found in one sample sequenced in a study of blood T cells in healthy people across ages. The use of a sample-barcoded 5' primer and a J-beta primer mix characterized a second PCR of 7 to 11 cycles. Each CDR3 protein gets one entry after TCRdb re-called the 5' RACE reads with MiXCR. The repertoire holds 650,000 to 700,000 distinct CDR3 sequences, less than 40% seen once, with 15% in the top ten. Sequenced input: blood. These receptors came from a woman of 80 years or more in good health.

This clonotype was seen ten or more times. This chain connects TRBV7-2 to TRBJ2-3, with D unclear. CDR1 is SGHTA and CDR2 is FQGNSA in the germline V gene. V dropped 5 bases and J dropped 1 base, with 13 bases sitting between them. This CDR3 region has 15 residues. The CDR3 reads CASSPRSSRTDTQYF. CDR3 DNA: TGTGCCAGCAGCCCCAGGAGTTCGCGCACAGATACGCAGTATTTT. Full variable domain (remainder filled in from reference TRBV7-2 and TRBJ2-3): GAGVSQSPSNKVTEKGKDVELRCDPISGHTALYWYRQSLGQGLEFLIYFQGNSAPDKSGLPSDRFSAERTGGSVSTLTIQRTQQEDSAVYLCASSPRSSRTDTQYFGPGTRLTVL.

As concerns this clonotype: Just one base apart from a much larger clone, this may be a read error. The chain has TRBV6-1 and TRBJ1-1; possibly TRBD1 for D (5 bases). Germline assignment: CDR1 MNHNS and CDR2 SASEGT. The CDR3 length is 13 residues. With 7 bases removed from V and 1 base from J, the gap between germline ends came to 10 bases. CDR3 sequence: CASTWTPNTEAFF. The CDR3 bases are TGTGCCAGCACCTGGACACCGAACACTGAAGCTTTCTTT.

Ten or more counts support this clonotype. The chain couples TRBV3-1 to TRBJ1-2; tentative D call: TRBD1 (5 bases). The CDR3 is 15 residues long. In germline, CDR1 is LGHDT, CDR2 YNNKEL (reference sequence). Deletions cut 1 base from V and 0 bases from J, with 9 bases between. The CDR3 DNA sequence: TGTGCCAGCAGCCAAGGGCAGGGAGCTAACTATGGCTACACCTTC. Translated: CASSQGQGANYGYTF.

The rearrangement uses TRBV3-1 and TRBJ2-1, with 13 bases aligning to TRBD2. The trim removed 4 bases at V and 10 bases at J, leaving 13 bases unmatched. Germline CDR1 reads LGHDT; CDR2 reads YNNKEL (reference sequence). The CDR3 totals 17 residues. The CDR3 spells CASSRPSGTSGVSEQFF. Written as DNA, the CDR3 is TGTGCCAGCAGCCGACCTTCCGGGACTAGCGGGGTATCCGAGCAGTTCTTC.

The chain uses TRBV12-3 or TRBV12-4 and TRBJ2-3; possible D gene TRBD2, 5 bases. Trimming removed 3 bases from V and 3 bases from J, with 13 bases in between. The CDR3 runs to 15 residues. CDR3 nucleotide sequence: TGTGCCAGCAGTTTCCGGGTCCGGGGTACAGATACGCAGTATTTT. This sequence encodes CASSFRVRGTDTQYF.

This sequence joins TRBV6-2 or TRBV6-3 and TRBJ1-1, with D possibly TRBD1 on 5 matching bases. Deletions cut 10 bases from V and 5 bases from J, with 26 bases between. The CDR3 consists of 16 residues. Per the germline V gene, CDR1 is MNHEY and CDR2 is SVGEGT. The CDR3 is CATFQRGAGAGTEAFF. CDR3 in DNA: TGTGCCACCTTCCAAAGGGGTGCTGGGGCAGGAACTGAAGCTTTCTTT.

V gene TRBV30 combines with J gene TRBJ1-2, with TRBD1 as a possible D gene (6 bases). Trimming removed 6 bases at V and 0 bases at J, with 17 bases between. Germline V gene lookup returns CDR1 GTSNPN and CDR2 SVGIG (reference sequence). The CDR3 spans 15 residues. The CDR3 region is CACRDTLQANYGYTF. The DNA of the CDR3 is TGTGCCTGTCGGGACACGCTACAAGCTAACTATGGCTACACCTTC. The entire variable domain, with the rest obtained from reference TRBV30 and TRBJ1-2, is as follows: SQTIHQWPATLVQPVGSPLSLECTVEGTSNPNLYWYRQAAGRGLQLLFYSVGIGQISSEVPQNLSASRPQDRQFILSSKKLLLSDSGFYLCACRDTLQANYGYTFGSGTRLTVV.

This clonotype was counted ten times or more. The gene calls are TRBV29-1 and TRBJ1-2; 11 bases map to TRBD1. From germline, CDR1 is SQVTM and CDR2 ANQGSEA. V trimming: 6 bases; J trimming: 5 bases; junction bases outside the gene matches: 5. The CDR3 length is 13 residues. CDR3 DNA: TGCAGCGTGGAGGACAGGGGGCGTTATGGCTACACCTTC. Its protein product is CSVEDRGRYGYTF.

There are many counts of this clonotype. The chain recombines TRBV7-8 with TRBJ2-5, with D hard to call. Trimming shortened V by 2 bases and J by 5 bases, and 12 bases separated the two germline ends. This CDR3 spans 14 amino acids. The germline CDR1 and CDR2 sequences are SGHVS and FQNEAQ. Here the CDR3 reads CASSLQLTVETQYF. As DNA, the CDR3 is TGTGCCAGCAGCTTACAACTAACAGTCGAGACCCAGTACTTC.

This clonotype has more than one count but fewer than ten. V usage is TRBV30 and J usage is TRBJ2-1; D may be TRBD2 (7 bases). Trimming took off 7 bases at V and 4 bases at J, with 14 bases between the two ends. Germline V gene sequence: CDR1 GTSNPN, CDR2 SVGIG (reference sequence). This CDR3 is 13 amino acids long. CDR3 sequence reads: CASKGGLYNEQFF. CDR3 nucleotide sequence: TGTGCCTCCAAGGGGGGGCTGTACAATGAGCAGTTCTTC.

A few counts support this clonotype. A single base separates this from a much larger clone, so it may be a read error. The chain is built from TRBV29-1 and TRBJ2-1, with unresolved D. V was cut by 7 bases and J by 4 bases, with 11 bases left in between. Germline CDR1 reads SQVTM; CDR2 reads ANQGSEA. There are 12 residues in the CDR3. The CDR3 reads CSGGEGYNEQFF. CDR3 bases: TGCAGCGGTGGAGAAGGGTACAATGAGCAGTTCTTC.

The gene calls are TRBV7-2 and TRBJ2-7, with TRBD2 as a possible D gene (6 bases). From germline, CDR1 is SGHTA and CDR2 FQGNSA. The V gene lost 4 bases and the J gene lost 7 bases, with 20 bases spanning the gap. The CDR3 consists of 15 residues. CDR3 coding DNA: TGTGCCAGCAGCTCCGGGACTTCCTTTCGTACTGAGCAGTACTTC. Translation: CASSSGTSFRTEQYF.